This is a list of T cell receptor beta chains from one sample in a study of neurological immune-mediated disorders. Each CDR3 protein gets one entry after TCRdb re-called the 5' RACE reads with MiXCR. The table records tens of thousands of distinct CDR3 sequences, just under 4.5% of them present only once. Input material: PBMCs. These receptors were obtained from a woman aged 55 to 70 with multiple sclerosis. CDR3s include the opening cysteine and the closing phenylalanine or tryptophan. D genes are given only for firm matches. A row's size may be missing; if present it is once, few, many or a size class.

J,size,D,V,DNA,CDR3
TRBJ1-5,many,TRBD1,TRBV20-1,TGCAGCCAAGGACAGGGAAATCAGCCCCAGCATTTT,CSQGQGNQPQHF
TRBJ2-6,many,.,TRBV20-1,TGCAGTGCTAGTCGGCAGACTTCTGGGGCCAACGTCCTGACTTTC,CSASRQTSGANVLTF
TRBJ1-2,many,.,TRBV20-1,TGCAGTGCTGGGGTTAGCTATGGCTACACCTTC,CSAGVSYGYTF
TRBJ2-5,few,.,TRBV28,TGTGCCAGCAGTCCCAAATACCAAGAGACCCAGTACTTC,CASSPKYQETQYF
TRBJ2-3,.,.,TRBV5-1,TGCGCCAGCAGAACCAGCCACACAGATACGCAGTATTTT,CASRTSHTDTQYF
TRBJ2-4,.,.,TRBV7-2,TGTGCCAGCAGCCCAAACAGCGTAGCCAAAAACATTCAGTACTTC,CASSPNSVAKNIQYF
TRBJ2-2,many,.,TRBV3-1,TGTGCCAGCAGAGCCCGAGGGGCCGGGGAGCTGTTTTTT,CASRARGAGELFF
TRBJ2-3,many,TRBD2,TRBV5-1,TGCGCCAGCAGCCCGGAGACTAGCGGGAGGGCGGGAGATACGCAGTATTTT,CASSPETSGRAGDTQYF
TRBJ2-5,.,.,TRBV3-1,TGTGCCAGCAGCCAAGAAACAGGGCAAGAGACCCAGTACTTC,CASSQETGQETQYF
TRBJ2-1,.,.,TRBV10-3,TGTGCCATCAGTGAGTCGGTGGAGAGCTCCTACAATGAGCAGTTCTTC,CAISESVESSYNEQFF
TRBJ1-2,many,.,TRBV29-1,TGCAGCGTTGCTGTCGGAGTCGAGGGCTACACCTTC,CSVAVGVEGYTF
TRBJ2-5,few,TRBD1,TRBV10-3,TGTGCCATCAGTAGGGACAGGGACGAGACCCAGTACTTC,CAISRDRDETQYF
TRBJ1-6,many,.,TRBV27,TGTGCCAGCAGTTTTCTCAGGGAGGACAATTCACCCCTCCACTTT,CASSFLREDNSPLHF
TRBJ2-5,many,TRBD2,TRBV7-8,TGTGCCAGCTATACCGGGAGGTTTTCGGAGACCCAGTACTTC,CASYTGRFSETQYF
TRBJ1-2,few,.,TRBV3-1,TGTGCCAGCAGCCAAGATGACAACTATGGCTACACCTTC,CASSQDDNYGYTF
TRBJ2-1,many,.,TRBV6-1,TGTGCCAGCAGTGAAGTGAGGCGGGAGCAGTTCTTC,CASSEVRREQFF
TRBJ2-3,many,.,TRBV5-1,TGCGCCAGCAGCCGGCATTACCTCACAGATACGCAGTATTTT,CASSRHYLTDTQYF
TRBJ1-1,many,.,TRBV7-2,TGTGCCAGCAGCTTAGTGGCAGGAGACACTGAAGCTTTCTTT,CASSLVAGDTEAFF
TRBJ2-7,few,TRBD1,TRBV9,TGTGCCAGCAGCGTAGGGGACAGCTCCTACGAGCAGTACTTC,CASSVGDSSYEQYF
TRBJ2-3,many,TRBD2,TRBV20-1,TGCAGTGCTTCCGGGACTAGCGGGGTAACAGATACGCAGTATTTT,CSASGTSGVTDTQYF
TRBJ2-5,.,.,TRBV20-1,TGCAGTGCTAGAACCGAGGCAGGGATGGAGACCCAGTACTTC,CSARTEAGMETQYF
TRBJ2-5,many,TRBD2,TRBV20-1,TGCAGTGCTAGAGATTATGGCGGGGGGGCCGTACAAGAGACCCAGTACTTC,CSARDYGGGAVQETQYF
TRBJ1-6,many,TRBD1,TRBV5-1,TGCGCCAGCAGCACCGGGACAGGTGATTCACCCCTCCACTTT,CASSTGTGDSPLHF
TRBJ2-7,many,.,TRBV5-6,TGTGCCAGCAGCGCGACAGGGAGGTACGAGCAGTACTTC,CASSATGRYEQYF
TRBJ2-1,.,.,TRBV9,TGTGCCAGCAGCGTAGATTGGAGCCACTCCTACAATGAGCAGTTCTTC,CASSVDWSHSYNEQFF
TRBJ2-1,.,.,TRBV5-1,TGCGCCAGCAGCCCCCGCCCAGTCTACAATGAGCAGTTCTTC,CASSPRPVYNEQFF
TRBJ2-3,.,.,TRBV4-3,TGCGCCAGCAGCCAAGGGGGGTATCCGGGAGATACGCAGTATTTT,CASSQGGYPGDTQYF
TRBJ2-5,few,.,TRBV20-1,TGCAGTGCTAGAGTGACCGGACTACAAGAGACCCAGTACTTC,CSARVTGLQETQYF
TRBJ1-6,few,.,TRBV7-9,TGTGCCAGCAGCTCGGCCCCCGGGTCGGCTTCACCCCTCAACTTT,CASSSAPGSASPLNF
TRBJ2-1,many,.,TRBV20-1,TGCAGTGCTAGTTGGGCAGGGGCAAGCTCCTACAATGAGCAGTTCTTC,CSASWAGASSYNEQFF
TRBJ2-1,many,.,TRBV6-2/TRBV6-3,TGTGCCAGCAGTTCACGCTACAATGAGCAGTTCTTC,CASSSRYNEQFF
TRBJ1-1,many,.,TRBV5-1,TGCGCCAGCAGCCCCGCGGAGGAGAACACTGAAGCTTTCTTT,CASSPAEENTEAFF
TRBJ1-5,many,.,TRBV5-6,TGTGCCAGCAAGGACTCCCGGATCAATCAGCCCCAGCATTTT,CASKDSRINQPQHF
TRBJ1-1,many,.,TRBV2,TGTGCCAGCAAGTTTGGGGTAGTGAACACTGAAGCTTTCTTT,CASKFGVVNTEAFF
TRBJ1-1,many,.,TRBV20-1,TGCAGTGCTAGAACTGGGGGGGCCACTGAAGCTTTCTTT,CSARTGGATEAFF
TRBJ2-5,many,.,TRBV7-2,TGTGCCAGCAGCCCGCCCCAAGAGACCCAGTACTTC,CASSPPQETQYF
TRBJ2-1,many,TRBD2,TRBV20-1,TGCAGTGCACACATAGCGGGGGCTTACAATGAGCAGTTCTTC,CSAHIAGAYNEQFF
TRBJ1-2,few,.,TRBV6-2/TRBV6-3,TGTGCCAGCAGTTCGGACAGATCCTATGGCTACACCTTC,CASSSDRSYGYTF
TRBJ2-2,many,.,TRBV20-1,TGCAGTGCTAGAAGGGACGTAATGGGGGAGCTGTTTTTT,CSARRDVMGELFF
TRBJ1-1,many,TRBD1,TRBV20-1,TGCAGTGCTACCCAGGGGGCTGTTGATACTGAAGCTTTCTTT,CSATQGAVDTEAFF
TRBJ1-5,many,.,TRBV29-1,TGCAGCGTTGGGCAGGGAGTCAATCAGCCCCAGCATTTT,CSVGQGVNQPQHF
TRBJ1-1,many,TRBD1,TRBV7-9,TGTGCCAGCAGCACCACAGGGGGGGAAGCTTTCTTT,CASSTTGGEAFF
TRBJ1-4,many,TRBD1,TRBV20-1,TGCAGTGCCAGTTCAGGGGGCATTGAAAAACTGTTTTTT,CSASSGGIEKLFF
TRBJ2-2,few,.,TRBV21-1,TGTGCCAGCAACAGGAAAACTACAGAACTGAACACCGGGGAGCTGTTTTTT,CASNRKTTELNTGELFF
TRBJ1-2,many,.,TRBV20-1,TGCAGTGCTCCCAGAGGGGGGGCTGAGTCTAACTATGGCTACACCTTC,CSAPRGGAESNYGYTF
TRBJ1-1,many,.,TRBV12-3/TRBV12-4,TGTGCCAGCGGACAAGTCCAGGCAGCTTTCTTT,CASGQVQAAFF
TRBJ2-5,few,.,TRBV7-2,TGTGCCAGCAGCAGGGGCCCCTCGCAAGAGACCCAGTACTTC,CASSRGPSQETQYF
TRBJ2-2,few,.,TRBV2,TGTGCCAGCCGGACGGAGAACACCGGGGAGCTGTTTTTT,CASRTENTGELFF
TRBJ1-2,many,TRBD1,TRBV3-1,TGTGCCAGCAGCCAAGATCTCACAGGGGAGACAAACTATGGCTACACCTTC,CASSQDLTGETNYGYTF
TRBJ2-1,many,TRBD2,TRBV7-9,TGTGCCAGCAGCATGACTAGCGGGAGTGATGAGCAGTTCTTC,CASSMTSGSDEQFF
TRBJ2-5,few,TRBD2,TRBV10-1,TGCGCCAGCAGCCCCGGCGGGAGTACGGTAGAGACCCAGTACTTC,CASSPGGSTVETQYF
TRBJ2-7,many,TRBD2,TRBV7-2,TGTGCCAGCAGCTACGGACTAGCGGGGGGTACGTACGAGCAGTACTTC,CASSYGLAGGTYEQYF
TRBJ2-3,many,TRBD2,TRBV5-5,TGTGCCAGCAGCTTGGGACTAGCGGTCACAGATACGCAGTATTTT,CASSLGLAVTDTQYF
TRBJ2-3,many,TRBD2,TRBV7-8,TGTGCCAGCAGCTTAACTAGCGGCACAGATACGCAGTATTTT,CASSLTSGTDTQYF
TRBJ2-2,many,TRBD1,TRBV7-2,TGTGCCAGCAGCTTAGGGACAGGGGCCGGGGAGCTGTTTTTT,CASSLGTGAGELFF